The 5 T cell receptor beta chains presented below share a single source sample, sequenced in a study of T cells in localized non-small cell lung cancer. The table came from immunoSEQ multiplex PCR; TCRdb's copy has only in-frame clones and leaves some out. The sample contains thousands of clones, roughly a quarter of which appear only once. The source was normal lung tissue next to the tumor, collected before any cancer treatment. The receptor set was obtained from a woman aged 35 to 70 with stage I lung adenocarcinoma.

This rearrangement joins TRBV11-3 to TRBJ1-4, with TRBD1 identical over 8 bases. The CDR3 covers 14 residues. Per the germline V gene, CDR1 is SGHNT and CDR2 is YENEEA. The trim removed 1 base at V and 5 bases at J, leaving 0 bases unmatched. The CDR3 DNA is TGTGCCAGCAGCTTAGGGACAGGGAATGAAAAACTGTTTTTT. Translation gives CASSLGTGNEKLFF.

The chain's CDR3 is CASSVAPAGLYNEQFF. CDR3 sequence (DNA): TGTGCCAGCAGCGTAGCCCCAGCGGGACTTTACAATGAGCAGTTCTTC. The J gene is TRBJ2-1, the V gene TRBV9; 7 bases match TRBD2. CDR1 and CDR2 from the germline V gene are SGDLS and YYNGEE. This CDR3 comprises 16 residues. V lost 0 bases to trimming and J lost 4 bases; unmatched junction nucleotides: 7.

V gene TRBV7-8 combines with J gene TRBJ2-5; the D is unclear. This CDR3 has 13 residues. Looked up from germline, CDR1 is SGHVS and CDR2 is FQNEAQ. The V gene lost 5 bases and the J gene lost 7 bases, with 14 bases spanning the gap. CDR3 in amino acids: CASSLLAERTQYF. CDR3 bases: TGTGCCAGCAGCCTCTTGGCCGAGAGGACCCAGTACTTC.

This chain uses TRBV6-8 with TRBJ1-2; no definite D call. V was cut by 4 bases and J by 8 bases, with 11 bases left in between. The CDR3 runs to 12 residues. Germline CDR1 and CDR2: MNHGY and SAAAGT. CDR3 DNA sequence: TGTGCCAGCAGTTCTCAAGGGTACGGCTACACCTTC. Translating it yields CASSSQGYGYTF.

The V gene is TRBV18, the J gene TRBJ1-2; no clear D. Germline lookup yields CDR1 KGHSH and CDR2 LQKENI. Trimming stripped 3 bases from V and 7 bases from J, with 18 bases between. This CDR3 is 15 amino acids long. For the CDR3, the DNA is TGTGCCAGCTCACCCGGGAGTGGGAGCCCGGGTGGCTACACCTTC. It translates to CASSPGSGSPGGYTF.